This is a list of T cell receptor beta chains from one sample in a study of blood T cell repertoires in COVID-19. Here immunoSEQ multiplex PCR was the method, and the copy in TCRdb shows in-frame clones only, minus some. This sample carries fewer than 200,000 clones, about 86% of them seen once, and the ten largest clones take over 7.5%. The sequenced sample consisted of peripheral blood. These receptors were obtained from a man aged 50-59 years with active or convalescent COVID-19. Each CDR3 is given with its conserved first and last residue. The D gene is left open where the match is weak. Part of the rows lack a size; the others show once, few, many or a class for expanded clones.

v_gene: TRBV7-2; abundance: NA; d_gene: NA; j_gene: TRBJ1-2; CDR3aa: CASSLGAQQGGYGYTF; CDR3nt: TGTGCCAGCAGCTTAGGCGCCCAACAGGGCGGGTATGGCTACACCTTC
v_gene: TRBV7-6; abundance: NA; d_gene: TRBD1; j_gene: TRBJ2-3; CDR3aa: CASSLLGRGSDTQYF; CDR3nt: TGTGCCAGCAGCTTACTTGGCAGGGGGTCAGATACGCAGTATTTT
v_gene: TRBV4-1; abundance: NA; d_gene: NA; j_gene: TRBJ2-1; CDR3aa: CASSQEGLAGEQFF; CDR3nt: TGCGCCAGCAGCCAAGAAGGTCTCGCGGGTGAGCAGTTCTTC
v_gene: TRBV29-1; abundance: NA; d_gene: TRBD1; j_gene: TRBJ2-7; CDR3aa: CSVESAVRDSNEQYF; CDR3nt: TGCAGCGTTGAAAGTGCTGTCCGGGACAGTAACGAGCAGTACTTC
v_gene: TRBV4-2; abundance: NA; d_gene: TRBD2; j_gene: TRBJ2-4; CDR3aa: CASSQDGRGALAKNIQYF; CDR3nt: TGTGCCAGCAGCCAAGATGGGCGGGGGGCCTTAGCCAAAAACATTCAGTACTTC
v_gene: TRBV5-6; abundance: NA; d_gene: TRBD1; j_gene: TRBJ1-6; CDR3aa: CASSSRTGVNSPLHF; CDR3nt: TGTGCCAGCAGCTCCAGGACAGGGGTTAATTCACCCCTCCACTTT
v_gene: TRBV10-3; abundance: NA; d_gene: NA; j_gene: TRBJ2-2; CDR3aa: CAISDRGENTGELFF; CDR3nt: TGTGCCATCAGTGATCGGGGAGAGAACACCGGGGAGCTGTTTTTT
v_gene: TRBV27; abundance: NA; d_gene: NA; j_gene: TRBJ1-2; CDR3aa: CASSLSAGYGYTF; CDR3nt: TGTGCCAGCAGTTTGTCGGCAGGGTATGGCTACACCTTC
v_gene: TRBV24-1; abundance: NA; d_gene: TRBD1; j_gene: TRBJ2-3; CDR3aa: CATSDTIGDRGVDTQYF; CDR3nt: TGTGCCACCAGTGATACCATCGGGGACAGGGGAGTAGATACGCAGTATTTT
v_gene: TRBV18; abundance: NA; d_gene: TRBD2; j_gene: TRBJ2-7; CDR3aa: CASSPLGGVVYEQYF; CDR3nt: TGTGCCAGCTCACCACTGGGAGGGGTAGTTTACGAGCAGTACTTC
v_gene: TRBV2; abundance: few; d_gene: NA; j_gene: TRBJ2-1; CDR3aa: CASRGGTKDNEQFF; CDR3nt: TGTGCCAGCAGAGGCGGGACGAAGGACAATGAGCAGTTCTTC
v_gene: TRBV6-5; abundance: NA; d_gene: TRBD1; j_gene: TRBJ1-5; CDR3aa: CASSYRGLEQPQHF; CDR3nt: TGTGCCAGCAGTTACAGGGGGCTTGAACAGCCCCAGCATTTT
v_gene: TRBV7-9; abundance: NA; d_gene: TRBD2; j_gene: TRBJ2-5; CDR3aa: CASSFGSGEETQYF; CDR3nt: TGTGCCAGCAGCTTTGGTAGCGGGGAAGAGACCCAGTACTTC
v_gene: TRBV29-1; abundance: NA; d_gene: NA; j_gene: TRBJ1-2; CDR3aa: CSVEDNQGLRGYTF; CDR3nt: TGCAGCGTTGAAGATAATCAGGGCCTCAGGGGCTACACCTTC
v_gene: TRBV2; abundance: NA; d_gene: TRBD1; j_gene: TRBJ1-4; CDR3aa: CASRDRDKKLFF; CDR3nt: TGTGCCAGCAGGGACAGGGACAAAAAACTGTTTTTT
v_gene: TRBV3-1/TRBV3-2; abundance: NA; d_gene: TRBD1; j_gene: TRBJ2-3; CDR3aa: CASSLPTGPADTQYF; CDR3nt: TGTGCCAGCAGCCTCCCGACAGGGCCGGCGGATACGCAGTATTTT
v_gene: TRBV12-3/TRBV12-4; abundance: NA; d_gene: NA; j_gene: TRBJ1-4; CDR3aa: CASRIQGYEKLFF; CDR3nt: TGTGCCAGCAGGATACAGGGATACGAAAAACTGTTTTTT
v_gene: TRBV7-9; abundance: NA; d_gene: NA; j_gene: TRBJ1-4; CDR3aa: CASSLTGHGNEKLFF; CDR3nt: TGTGCCAGCAGCTTAACGGGACACGGTAATGAAAAACTGTTTTTT
v_gene: TRBV19; abundance: NA; d_gene: TRBD2; j_gene: TRBJ2-3; CDR3aa: CASLPGLASDTQYF; CDR3nt: TGTGCCAGCCTACCGGGACTAGCTTCTGATACGCAGTATTTT
v_gene: TRBV6-5; abundance: NA; d_gene: NA; j_gene: TRBJ1-1; CDR3aa: CASNLQGNTEAFF; CDR3nt: TGTGCCAGCAATTTACAGGGGAACACTGAAGCTTTCTTT
v_gene: TRBV20-1; abundance: once; d_gene: NA; j_gene: TRBJ1-4; CDR3aa: CSASLGGWEKLFF; CDR3nt: TGCAGTGCTAGTCTGGGGGGTTGGGAAAAACTGTTTTTT
v_gene: TRBV11-2; abundance: NA; d_gene: NA; j_gene: TRBJ1-1; CDR3aa: CASSLVPGTEAFF; CDR3nt: TGTGCCAGCAGCTTAGTTCCGGGAACTGAAGCTTTCTTT
v_gene: TRBV19; abundance: NA; d_gene: NA; j_gene: TRBJ1-6; CDR3aa: CASSMGGSYNSPLHF; CDR3nt: TGTGCCAGTAGTATGGGAGGCTCCTATAATTCACCCCTCCACTTT
v_gene: TRBV28; abundance: NA; d_gene: NA; j_gene: TRBJ1-2; CDR3aa: CASSIVGVGGNYGYTF; CDR3nt: TGTGCCAGCAGCATAGTGGGGGTCGGAGGGAACTATGGCTACACCTTC
v_gene: TRBV9; abundance: NA; d_gene: NA; j_gene: TRBJ2-2; CDR3aa: CASSVGPRGPKGGELFF; CDR3nt: TGTGCCAGCAGCGTAGGCCCCCGTGGGCCGAAAGGCGGGGAGCTGTTTTTT
v_gene: TRBV7-9; abundance: NA; d_gene: NA; j_gene: TRBJ2-1; CDR3aa: CASSDTLGYSYNEQFF; CDR3nt: TGTGCCAGCAGCGACACACTAGGTTACTCCTACAATGAGCAGTTCTTC
v_gene: TRBV20-1; abundance: NA; d_gene: NA; j_gene: TRBJ2-7; CDR3aa: CSASTTGHLYEQYF; CDR3nt: TGCAGTGCTAGTACGACAGGCCACCTCTACGAGCAGTACTTC
v_gene: TRBV5-4; abundance: NA; d_gene: TRBD1; j_gene: TRBJ1-2; CDR3aa: CASSLRTGPPGGYTF; CDR3nt: TGTGCCAGCAGCCTCCGGACAGGCCCTCCGGGTGGCTACACCTTC
v_gene: TRBV11-3; abundance: NA; d_gene: NA; j_gene: TRBJ2-7; CDR3aa: CASSLESGYEQYF; CDR3nt: TGTGCCAGCAGCTTAGAATCGGGCTACGAGCAGTACTTC
v_gene: TRBV5-4; abundance: NA; d_gene: TRBD2; j_gene: TRBJ2-5; CDR3aa: CASSPSRGEQETQYF; CDR3nt: TGTGCCAGCAGCCCTTCCCGGGGGGAGCAGGAGACCCAGTACTTC
v_gene: TRBV7-2; abundance: few; d_gene: NA; j_gene: TRBJ2-5; CDR3aa: CASSSWADTRVKTQYF; CDR3nt: TGTGCCAGCAGCTCTTGGGCGGACACCAGGGTCAAGACCCAGTACTTC
v_gene: TRBV9; abundance: few; d_gene: NA; j_gene: TRBJ1-1; CDR3aa: CASSVQALNTEAFF; CDR3nt: TGTGCCAGCAGCGTACAGGCCTTGAACACTGAAGCTTTCTTT
v_gene: TRBV7-6; abundance: NA; d_gene: NA; j_gene: TRBJ2-4; CDR3aa: CASSPAGQHKNIQYF; CDR3nt: TGTGCCAGCAGCCCTGCGGGACAGCACAAAAACATTCAGTACTTC
v_gene: TRBV6-5; abundance: NA; d_gene: TRBD1; j_gene: TRBJ1-6; CDR3aa: CASSDRGKETPLHF; CDR3nt: TGTGCCAGCTCCGACAGGGGGAAAGAGACACCCCTCCACTTT
v_gene: TRBV25-1; abundance: NA; d_gene: NA; j_gene: TRBJ1-4; CDR3aa: CASSEGGPNEKLFF; CDR3nt: TGTGCCAGCAGTGAGGGGGGACCAAATGAAAAACTGTTTTTT
v_gene: TRBV9; abundance: NA; d_gene: TRBD2; j_gene: TRBJ2-1; CDR3aa: CASSFSGRANNEQFF; CDR3nt: TGTGCCAGCAGCTTTAGCGGGAGGGCCAACAATGAGCAGTTCTTC
v_gene: TRBV7-2; abundance: NA; d_gene: TRBD1; j_gene: TRBJ1-2; CDR3aa: CASIRTGGTFYGYTF; CDR3nt: TGTGCCAGCATCCGGACAGGGGGCACCTTCTATGGCTACACCTTC
v_gene: TRBV3-1/TRBV3-2; abundance: NA; d_gene: NA; j_gene: TRBJ1-1; CDR3aa: CASSQVEASNTEAFF; CDR3nt: TGTGCCAGCAGCCAAGTTGAGGCCTCGAACACTGAAGCTTTCTTT
v_gene: TRBV5-5; abundance: NA; d_gene: NA; j_gene: TRBJ2-1; CDR3aa: CASSLGSGSSYNEQFF; CDR3nt: TGTGCCAGCAGCTTGGGGAGCGGTAGCTCCTACAATGAGCAGTTCTTC
v_gene: TRBV2; abundance: NA; d_gene: TRBD1; j_gene: TRBJ1-2; CDR3aa: CASTPGQMIANYGYTF; CDR3nt: TGTGCCAGCACTCCGGGACAGATGATTGCTAACTATGGCTACACCTTC
v_gene: TRBV6-5; abundance: NA; d_gene: NA; j_gene: TRBJ1-1; CDR3aa: CASSYSIGVGTEAFF; CDR3nt: TGTGCCAGCAGTTACTCTATCGGGGTGGGCACTGAAGCTTTCTTT
v_gene: TRBV5-5; abundance: NA; d_gene: NA; j_gene: TRBJ1-1; CDR3aa: CASSLGDSMNTEAFF; CDR3nt: TGTGCCAGCAGCTTGGGAGACAGCATGAACACTGAAGCTTTCTTT
v_gene: TRBV11-3; abundance: NA; d_gene: TRBD1; j_gene: TRBJ1-1; CDR3aa: CASSQGVGLNTEAFF; CDR3nt: TGTGCCAGCAGCCAGGGGGTTGGGCTGAACACTGAAGCTTTCTTT
v_gene: TRBV11-3; abundance: NA; d_gene: TRBD2; j_gene: TRBJ2-3; CDR3aa: CASSSGGGHSGDTQYF; CDR3nt: TGTGCCAGCAGCAGCGGCGGGGGGCATTCCGGAGATACGCAGTATTTT
v_gene: TRBV11-2; abundance: NA; d_gene: NA; j_gene: TRBJ1-5; CDR3aa: CASSFSGSNQPQHF; CDR3nt: TGTGCCAGCAGCTTTTCAGGTAGCAATCAGCCCCAGCATTTT
v_gene: TRBV11-2; abundance: NA; d_gene: TRBD1; j_gene: TRBJ2-7; CDR3aa: CASRGRPEGQVSYEQYF; CDR3nt: TGTGCCAGCAGGGGGAGGCCTGAGGGACAGGTCTCCTACGAGCAGTACTTC